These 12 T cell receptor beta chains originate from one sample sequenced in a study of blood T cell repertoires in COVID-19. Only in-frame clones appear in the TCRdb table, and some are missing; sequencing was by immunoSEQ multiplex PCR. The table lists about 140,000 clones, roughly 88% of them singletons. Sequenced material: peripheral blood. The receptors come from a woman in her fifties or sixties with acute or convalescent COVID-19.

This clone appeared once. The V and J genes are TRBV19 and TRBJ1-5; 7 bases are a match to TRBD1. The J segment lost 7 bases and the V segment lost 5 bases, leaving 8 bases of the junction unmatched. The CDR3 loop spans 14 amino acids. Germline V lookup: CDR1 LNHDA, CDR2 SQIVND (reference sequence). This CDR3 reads CASSPQTGHQPQHF. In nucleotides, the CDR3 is TGTGCCAGTAGTCCTCAGACAGGGCACCAGCCCCAGCATTTT.

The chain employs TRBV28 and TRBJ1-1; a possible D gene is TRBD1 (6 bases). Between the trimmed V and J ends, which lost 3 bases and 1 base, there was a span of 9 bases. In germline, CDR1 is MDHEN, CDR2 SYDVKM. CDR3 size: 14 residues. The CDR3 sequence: CASSFGGPNTEAFF. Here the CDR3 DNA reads TGTGCCAGCAGTTTTGGGGGCCCGAACACTGAAGCTTTCTTT.

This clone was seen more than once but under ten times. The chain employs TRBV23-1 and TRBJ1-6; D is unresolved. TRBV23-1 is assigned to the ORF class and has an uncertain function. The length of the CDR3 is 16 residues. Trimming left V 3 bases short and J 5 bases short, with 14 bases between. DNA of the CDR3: TGCGCCAGCAGTCAGGGAGAGGTGGTGGATAATTCACCCCTCCACTTT. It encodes CASSQGEVVDNSPLHF.

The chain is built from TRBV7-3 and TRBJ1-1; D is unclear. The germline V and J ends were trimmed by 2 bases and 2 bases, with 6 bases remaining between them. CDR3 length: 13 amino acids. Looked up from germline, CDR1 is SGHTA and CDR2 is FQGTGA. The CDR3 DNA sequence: TGTGCCAGCAGCTTATTTCAAAACACTGAAGCTTTCTTT. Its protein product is CASSLFQNTEAFF.

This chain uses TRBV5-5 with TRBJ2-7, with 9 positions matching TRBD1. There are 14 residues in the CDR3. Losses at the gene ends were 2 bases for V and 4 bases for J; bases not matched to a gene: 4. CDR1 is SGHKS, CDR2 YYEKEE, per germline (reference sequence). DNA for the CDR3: TGTGCCAGCAGCTTACGGACAGGGGCGTACGAGCAGTACTTC. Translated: CASSLRTGAYEQYF.

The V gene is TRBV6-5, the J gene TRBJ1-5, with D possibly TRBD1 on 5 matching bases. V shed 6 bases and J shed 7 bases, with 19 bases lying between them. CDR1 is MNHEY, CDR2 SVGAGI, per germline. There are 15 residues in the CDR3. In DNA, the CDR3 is TGTGCCAGCAGCTTGGGGGGGGTACCGGGGCAGCCCCAGCATTTT. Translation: CASSLGGVPGQPQHF.

CDR3 sequence: CASSPGTGDNEQFF. CDR3 nucleotide sequence: TGTGCCAGCAGCCCGGGGACAGGGGACAATGAGCAGTTCTTC. J is TRBJ2-1 and V is TRBV6-5; 10 positions match TRBD1. Germline assignment: CDR1 MNHEY and CDR2 SVGAGI. With V trimmed by 6 bases and J by 5 bases, 4 bases remained unmatched. The CDR3 totals 14 residues.

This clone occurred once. The CDR3 reads CATRTSGDFISYNEQFF. Written as DNA, the CDR3 is TGTGCCACCAGAACTAGCGGGGACTTCATCTCCTACAATGAGCAGTTCTTC. V gene TRBV15 combines with J gene TRBJ2-1; the match to TRBD2 covers 10 bases. Germline V gives CDR1 LNHNV, CDR2 YYDKDF (reference sequence). This CDR3 comprises 17 residues. V lost 6 bases to trimming and J lost 0 bases; unmatched junction nucleotides: 8. Full variable domain (rest looked up from reference TRBV15 and TRBJ2-1): DAMVIQNPRYQVTQFGKPVTLSCSQTLNHNVMYWYQQKSSQAPKLLFHYYDKDFNNEADTPDNFQSRRPNTSFCFLDIRSPGLGDTAMYLCATRTSGDFISYNEQFFGPGTRLTVL.

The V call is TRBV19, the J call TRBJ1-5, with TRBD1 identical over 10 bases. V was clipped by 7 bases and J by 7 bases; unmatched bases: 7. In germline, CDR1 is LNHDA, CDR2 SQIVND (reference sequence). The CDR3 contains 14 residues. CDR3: CASIDRGPGQPQHF. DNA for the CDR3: TGTGCCAGTATCGACAGGGGGCCGGGGCAGCCCCAGCATTTT.

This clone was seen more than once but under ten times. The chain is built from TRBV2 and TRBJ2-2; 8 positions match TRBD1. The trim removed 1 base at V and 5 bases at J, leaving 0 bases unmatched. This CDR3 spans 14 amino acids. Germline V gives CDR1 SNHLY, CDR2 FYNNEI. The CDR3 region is CASSEGTGTGELFF. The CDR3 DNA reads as TGTGCCAGCAGTGAAGGGACAGGGACCGGGGAGCTGTTTTTT.

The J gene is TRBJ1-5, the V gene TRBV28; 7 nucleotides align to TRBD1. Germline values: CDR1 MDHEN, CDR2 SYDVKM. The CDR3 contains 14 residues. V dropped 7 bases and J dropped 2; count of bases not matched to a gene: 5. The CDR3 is CASTIGQGNQPQHF. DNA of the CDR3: TGTGCCAGCACTATCGGACAGGGCAATCAGCCCCAGCATTTT.

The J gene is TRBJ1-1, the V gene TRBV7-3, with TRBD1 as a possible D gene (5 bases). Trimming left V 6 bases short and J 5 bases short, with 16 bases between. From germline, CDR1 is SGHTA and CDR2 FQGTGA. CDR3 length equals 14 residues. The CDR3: CASRSGGPRTEAFF. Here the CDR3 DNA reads TGTGCCAGCAGGTCCGGGGGACCCCGAACTGAAGCTTTCTTT.